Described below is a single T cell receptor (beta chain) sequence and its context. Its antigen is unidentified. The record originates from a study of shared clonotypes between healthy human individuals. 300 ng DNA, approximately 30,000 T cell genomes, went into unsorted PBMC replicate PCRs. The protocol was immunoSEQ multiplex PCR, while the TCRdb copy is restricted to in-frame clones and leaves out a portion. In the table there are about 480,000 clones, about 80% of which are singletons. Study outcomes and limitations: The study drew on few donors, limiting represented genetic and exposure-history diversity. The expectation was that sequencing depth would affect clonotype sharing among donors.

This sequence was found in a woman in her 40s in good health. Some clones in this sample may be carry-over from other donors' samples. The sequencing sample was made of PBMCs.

CDR3 protein: CASSLSGDTRINEQFF. The CDR3 nucleotides read TGTGCCAGCAGCCTTTCCGGGGACACGCGAATCAATGAGCAGTTCTTC. This chain connects TRBV4-2 to TRBJ2-1; tentatively, D is TRBD1 (6 bases). Germline values: CDR1 LGHNA, CDR2 YNFKEQ. There are 16 residues in the CDR3. Trimming cost V 4 bases and J 6 bases, with 19 bases left between them.